Following are 27 T cell receptor beta chains from one sample sequenced in a study of T cell changes during pregnancy in multiple sclerosis. Here immunoSEQ multiplex PCR was the method, and the copy in TCRdb shows in-frame clones only, minus some. The sample records 41,000 or so clones, 85% to 95% being singletons. The specimen comprised CD8+ T cells from peripheral blood mononuclear cells, sampled in the third trimester of pregnancy. These receptors came from a female donor with multiple sclerosis, enrolled in a pregnancy study.

The chain carries TRBV28 and TRBJ1-6; TRBD1 might be the D (6 bases). The CDR3 is 19 residues long. V lost 2 bases and J 1 base, leaving 18 bases between the germline ends. Germline CDR1 MDHEN, CDR2 SYDVKM. In DNA, the CDR3 is TGTGCCAGCAGTTTAGAGGGGGTCCGTATCTTGTCCTATAATTCACCCCTCCACTTT. It codes for CASSLEGVRILSYNSPLHF.

The chain joins TRBV7-2 to TRBJ2-7; no clear D. CDR1 and CDR2 from the germline V gene are SGHTA and FQGNSA. CDR3 length equals 15 residues. V was clipped by 1 base and J by 2 bases, with 12 bases between them. The CDR3 is CASSLVADAAYEQYF. The DNA for the CDR3 is TGTGCCAGCAGCTTAGTGGCGGATGCGGCCTACGAGCAGTACTTC. The full variable domain, completed using reference TRBV7-2 and TRBJ2-7, is GAGVSQSPSNKVTEKGKDVELRCDPISGHTALYWYRQSLGQGLEFLIYFQGNSAPDKSGLPSDRFSAERTGGSVSTLTIQRTQQEDSAVYLCASSLVADAAYEQYFGPGTRLTVT.

The V and J genes are TRBV7-2 and TRBJ1-4; 7 bases are shared with TRBD1. Germline V gene lookup returns CDR1 SGHTA and CDR2 FQGNSA. CDR3 length: 15 amino acids. The V and J ends lost 7 bases and 6 bases, in that order; junction bases with no gene match: 11. The CDR3 here is CASTIGGGYYEKLFF. Written as DNA, the CDR3 is TGTGCCAGCACCATCGGAGGGGGCTACTATGAAAAACTGTTTTTT. The full variable domain, its missing parts supplied by reference TRBV7-2 and TRBJ1-4, is GAGVSQSPSNKVTEKGKDVELRCDPISGHTALYWYRQSLGQGLEFLIYFQGNSAPDKSGLPSDRFSAERTGGSVSTLTIQRTQQEDSAVYLCASTIGGGYYEKLFFGSGTQLSVL.

The chain joins TRBV19 to TRBJ1-4; maybe TRBD1 (5 bases). Trimming cost V 5 bases and J 8 bases, with 18 bases left between them. Germline values: CDR1 LNHDA, CDR2 SQIVND (reference sequence). This CDR3 has 15 amino acids. The CDR3 region has the DNA TGTGCCAGTAGTCCAGACGGGACTCTGGGGGAAAAACTGTTTTTT. Its protein is CASSPDGTLGEKLFF.

The J gene is TRBJ1-1, the V gene TRBV4-1; 8 positions agree with TRBD1. The CDR3 has 15 amino acids. V trimming: 1 base; J trimming: 0 bases; junction bases outside the gene matches: 1. The germline CDR1 and CDR2 sequences are MGHRA and YSYEKL. The CDR3 reads CASSQGTGMNTEAFF. The CDR3 DNA follows: TGCGCCAGCAGCCAAGGGACAGGGATGAACACTGAAGCTTTCTTT.

V is TRBV15 and J is TRBJ1-1, with D unclear. V lost 0 bases and J 1 base, leaving 12 bases between the germline ends. The CDR3 is 16 residues long. Per germline, CDR1 LNHNV and CDR2 YYDKDF (reference sequence). This CDR3 reads CATSRDQEGWNTEAFF. The CDR3 coding sequence is TGTGCCACCAGCAGAGATCAGGAGGGCTGGAACACTGAAGCTTTCTTT.

This clone is a singleton in its sample. This sequence joins TRBV28 and TRBJ1-5; D gene ambiguous. The V and J ends lost 6 bases and 1 base respectively, with 10 bases between them. Germline V gene data show CDR1 as MDHEN and CDR2 as SYDVKM. CDR3 length: 14 amino acids. CDR3: CASSDGLSNQPQHF. DNA for the CDR3: TGTGCCAGCAGCGACGGACTCAGCAATCAGCCCCAGCATTTT.

The chain uses TRBV6-5 and TRBJ1-5; possible D gene TRBD1, 5 bases. Germline V gives CDR1 MNHEY, CDR2 SVGAGI. This CDR3 comprises 13 residues. The ends were cut back, 5 bases at V and 7 bases at J, with 12 bases in the middle. CDR3 coding DNA: TGTGCCAGCAGTATAGGGGTATGGCAGCCCCAGCATTTT. Its protein is CASSIGVWQPQHF.

V usage is TRBV19 and J usage is TRBJ2-7, with 9 bases fitting TRBD2. The CDR3 extends over 15 amino acids. The V segment lost 5 bases and the J segment 3 bases; nucleotides outside the gene matches: 8. Germline-derived CDR1 and CDR2 are LNHDA and SQIVND (reference sequence). The CDR3 protein is CASSEGLARVYEQYF. CDR3 DNA: TGTGCCAGTAGTGAAGGACTAGCGCGTGTCTACGAGCAGTACTTC. The full variable domain, with the rest looked up from reference TRBV19 and TRBJ2-7, is DGGITQSPKYLFRKEGQNVTLSCEQNLNHDAMYWYRQDPGQGLRLIYYSQIVNDFQKGDIAEGYSVSREKKESFPLTVTSAQKNPTAFYLCASSEGLARVYEQYFGPGTRLTVT.

The gene calls are TRBV30 and TRBJ2-1; maybe TRBD2 (6 bases). Trimming shortened V by 0 bases and J by 6 bases, and 6 bases separated the two germline ends. Per germline, CDR1 GTSNPN and CDR2 SVGIG (reference sequence). CDR3 size: 12 residues. DNA for the CDR3: TGTGCCTGGAGTGTAGCGGGCAATGAGCAGTTCTTC. Translating gives CAWSVAGNEQFF.

The J gene is TRBJ2-1, the V gene TRBV28, with a weak D call TRBD2 (6 bases). Germline V gene sequence: CDR1 MDHEN, CDR2 SYDVKM. V was cut by 5 bases and J by 7 bases, with 21 bases left in between. This CDR3 region has 16 residues. The CDR3 here is CASSPLGAGRGNEQFF. In nucleotides, the CDR3 is TGTGCCAGCAGTCCACTCGGGGCGGGAAGAGGTAATGAGCAGTTCTTC.

This clone has just one count. V and J are TRBV25-1 and TRBJ2-1, with 8 nucleotides matching TRBD2. J was trimmed by 6 bases and V by 4 bases; bases with no gene match: 2. Germline V gene sequence: CDR1 MGHDK, CDR2 SYGVNS. The CDR3 covers 13 residues. CDR3 region: CASSGGTSNEQFF. The CDR3 bases are TGTGCCAGCAGTGGGGGGACTAGCAATGAGCAGTTCTTC. Based on the CDR3 plus reference TRBV25-1 and TRBJ2-1, the full variable domain is EADIYQTPRYLVIGTGKKITLECSQTMGHDKMYWYQQDPGMELHLIHYSYGVNSTEKGDLSSESTVSRIRTEHFPLTLESARPSHTSQYLCASSGGTSNEQFFGPGTRLTVL.

The rearrangement uses TRBV18 and TRBJ2-3, with TRBD2 matching over 12 bases. Germline-derived CDR1 and CDR2 are KGHSH and LQKENI. V trimming: 6 bases; J trimming: 2 bases; junction bases outside the gene matches: 6. The CDR3 loop spans 16 amino acids. This CDR3 is CASSLTSGGYTDTQYF. The CDR3 nucleotides are TGTGCCAGCTCGCTTACTAGCGGGGGGTACACAGATACGCAGTATTTT.

This clone was detected once. This chain joins TRBV18 and TRBJ2-5, with D hard to call. With 0 bases removed from V and 5 bases from J, the gap between germline ends came to 4 bases. CDR3 size: 12 residues. Per the germline V gene, CDR1 is KGHSH and CDR2 is LQKENI. CDR3 sequence (DNA): TGTGCCAGCTCACCACCGGCCGAGACCCAGTACTTC. It is translated as CASSPPAETQYF.

V is TRBV10-2 and J is TRBJ2-3, with D perhaps matching TRBD2 (7 bases). Trimming took 6 bases from V and 4 from J, leaving 14 bases between them. The CDR3 has 14 residues. Germline CDR1 is WSHSY and CDR2 is SAAADI. The CDR3, as DNA: TGCGCCAGCAGGGCGGGGGCAAGGCCAGATACGCAGTATTTT. Its translation: CASRAGARPDTQYF.

The chain uses TRBV7-2 and TRBJ2-5, with TRBD2 matching over 9 bases. The CDR3 is 15 residues long. CDR1 and CDR2 (germline): SGHTA, FQGNSA. V lost 1 base and J lost 5; bases outside the gene matches: 5. CDR3 amino acids: CASSLGGGAGETQYF. DNA for the CDR3: TGTGCCAGCAGCTTAGGCGGGGGGGCGGGCGAGACCCAGTACTTC.

V gene TRBV27 combines with J gene TRBJ2-1, with TRBD2 matching over 15 bases. The CDR3 contains 16 residues. CDR1 and CDR2 from the germline V gene are MNHEY and SMNVEV (reference sequence). The V and J ends lost 4 bases and 4 bases, in that order; junction bases with no gene match: 2. This chain's CDR3 is CASSSGLAGGYNEQFF. DNA for the CDR3: TGTGCCAGCAGTTCGGGACTAGCGGGAGGATACAATGAGCAGTTCTTC.

This clone was observed a single time. The chain employs TRBV28 and TRBJ1-4; 7 bases are shared with TRBD1. V gave up 4 bases and J gave up 8 bases; unmatched junction bases: 10. The germline gives CDR1 MDHEN, CDR2 SYDVKM. The CDR3 has 15 residues. CDR3 in amino acids: CASSSRFDREEKLFF. In DNA, the CDR3 is TGTGCCAGCAGTTCCCGCTTTGACAGGGAAGAAAAACTGTTTTTT.

The chain has TRBV2 and TRBJ2-3, with TRBD2 identical over 9 bases. This CDR3 has 16 amino acids. Germline CDR1 reads SNHLY; CDR2 reads FYNNEI. The ends lost 6 bases at V and 4 bases at J; junction bases unmatched: 11. The CDR3 DNA follows: TGTGCCAGCAGATCCTCTGCGGGGGGGTTGGCAGATACGCAGTATTTT. Translated: CASRSSAGGLADTQYF. The full variable domain, with the rest looked up from reference TRBV2 and TRBJ2-3, is EPEVTQTPSHQVTQMGQEVILRCVPISNHLYFYWYRQILGQKVEFLVSFYNNEISEKSEIFDDQFSVERPDGSNFTLKIRSTKLEDSAMYFCASRSSAGGLADTQYFGPGTRLTVL.

The chain employs TRBV27 and TRBJ2-1; D is uncertain. Trimming took off 5 bases at V and 8 bases at J, with 10 bases between the two ends. CDR3 length: 12 amino acids. The V gene's germline CDR1 is MNHEY and CDR2 SMNVEV (reference sequence). CDR3 region: CASSPAKHEQFF. CDR3 coding DNA: TGTGCCAGCAGTCCCGCTAAGCATGAGCAGTTCTTC.

The V and J genes are TRBV7-9 and TRBJ2-4; D is possibly TRBD2 (6 bases). The CDR3 totals 14 residues. Germline V gene data show CDR1 as SEHNR and CDR2 as FQNEAQ (reference sequence). The V end was cut by 5 bases, the J end by 9 bases, with 17 bases between. DNA for the CDR3: TGTGCCAGCAGCGCAGGGACTTCCCACGGCATTCAGTACTTC. Its translation is CASSAGTSHGIQYF.

This clone has more than one count but fewer than ten. The chain has TRBV7-3 and TRBJ2-1; D perhaps matches TRBD2 (5 bases). The CDR3 extends over 15 amino acids. V dropped 3 bases and J dropped 4 bases, with 13 bases sitting between them. CDR1 SGHTA and CDR2 FQGTGA come from the germline V gene. In nucleotides, the CDR3 is TGTGCCAGCAGCTTTAATATCGGGGAGTACAATGAGCAGTTCTTC. Its translation: CASSFNIGEYNEQFF.

This clone has only a few counts. This chain joins TRBV19 and TRBJ1-2; the D gene is possibly TRBD1 (6 bases). CDR3 length: 14 residues. CDR1 and CDR2 (germline): LNHDA, SQIVND (reference sequence). Trimming cost V 6 bases and J 7 bases, with 18 bases left between them. CDR3 in amino acids: CASSTYRELGGYTF. The CDR3 DNA follows: TGTGCCAGTAGCACGTACAGGGAGCTAGGTGGCTACACCTTC.

The chain recombines TRBV4-1 with TRBJ2-7, with 11 nucleotides matching TRBD2. The CDR3 consists of 15 residues. CDR1 is MGHRA, CDR2 YSYEKL, per germline. The ends lost 1 base at V and 3 bases at J; junction bases unmatched: 2. The CDR3 coding sequence is TGCGCCAGCAGCCAAGGACTAGCGGGGAACTACGAGCAGTACTTC. It translates to CASSQGLAGNYEQYF.

The chain recombines TRBV15 with TRBJ1-5, with D maybe TRBD1 (5 bases). This CDR3 is built from 15 residues. Trimming cost V 0 bases and J 4 bases, with 10 bases left between them. Per the germline V gene, CDR1 is LNHNV and CDR2 is YYDKDF (reference sequence). Here the CDR3 DNA reads TGTGCCACCAGCAGAGATGGGCAGGGAAATCAGCCCCAGCATTTT. Protein: CATSRDGQGNQPQHF.

The chain employs TRBV15 and TRBJ2-1; TRBD1 matches at 8 bases. With V trimmed by 5 bases and J by 3 bases, 6 bases remained unmatched. Per germline, CDR1 LNHNV and CDR2 YYDKDF (reference sequence). CDR3 length: 15 amino acids. The DNA of the CDR3 is TGTGCCACCAGCGTTGGGACAGGAAGCTACAATGAGCAGTTCTTC. Its translation: CATSVGTGSYNEQFF. Full variable domain (rest looked up from reference TRBV15 and TRBJ2-1): DAMVIQNPRYQVTQFGKPVTLSCSQTLNHNVMYWYQQKSSQAPKLLFHYYDKDFNNEADTPDNFQSRRPNTSFCFLDIRSPGLGDTAMYLCATSVGTGSYNEQFFGPGTRLTVL.

The rearrangement joins TRBV7-8 to TRBJ2-7; 10 bases align to TRBD2. The junction had 8 bases not matched to a gene; V was cut back by 5 bases and J by 1 base. This CDR3 comprises 16 residues. Germline V gene lookup returns CDR1 SGHVS and CDR2 FQNEAQ. DNA of the CDR3: TGTGCCAGCAGCCAATCCGGACTAGCGGTTTCCTACGAGCAGTACTTC. Protein sequence: CASSQSGLAVSYEQYF.